The present entry profiles one T cell receptor beta chain with its context. Its antigen is still unknown. No quality values exist for individual bases; no much larger clone is one base distant. This record comes from a study of control samples from healthy donors and cancer patients (dated by TCRdb to about 2020). CDR1 and CDR2, looked up from the germline V gene (reference sequence), are MNHEY and SMNVEV. From the cysteine through the phenylalanine, the CDR3 covers 17 amino acids. Only CDR3 DNA is held: 51 bases, read in frame from base 1. Trimmed from V: 4 bases; trimmed from J: 2 bases; junction bases lacking a gene match: 9. The receptor library was made with the immunoSEQ multiplex PCR assay. TCRdb stores this immuneACCESS table with in-frame sequences only. Part of the clones is absent; in the studies checked, under half of the shortfall reflects unresolved V genes, and no reason is known for the rest. Here the sample has fewer than 70,000 clones; around 87% occur a single time. The ten largest account for around 15% of the sample.

This sequence originates from a man aged 60-69 years with head and neck cancer. Sequencing input: PBMCs. This receptor chain uses TRBV27 and TRBJ2-3, with 10 middle bases fitting TRBD2. The DNA reads as follows: TGTGCCAGCAGTTGCAAAATTAGCGGGAGGACCACAGATACGCAGTATTTT. Its product reads: CASSCKISGRTTDTQYF.